The rows below give T cell receptor beta chains drawn from one sample of a study of T cells after yellow fever vaccination. TCRdb processed the 5' RACE reads anew with MiXCR; each CDR3 protein has one entry. In the table there are 200,000 to 300,000 distinct CDR3 sequences, 10% to 15% of which are singletons. The specimen was CD4+ T cells sorted from PBMCs, collected 45 days after the yellow fever booster vaccination. These receptors were taken from a young man who received the YFV17D yellow fever vaccine. Each CDR3 is given with its conserved first and last residue. D genes are given only for firm matches. Size is omitted from some rows. Given values are once, few, many or a class for expanded clones.

cdr3_nt cdr3_aa d_call j_call v_call clone_size
TGTGCCAGCAGCACAACGGGACAGGGGTACGAGCAGTACTTC CASSTTGQGYEQYF TRBD1 TRBJ2-7 TRBV7-2 few
TGTGCCAGCAGGATAGCTGGTGAGCAGTTCTTC CASRIAGEQFF NA TRBJ2-1 TRBV6-1 few
TGTGCCACCAGCAGAGTTAGCGGGAACACCGGGGAGCTGTTTTTT CATSRVSGNTGELFF NA TRBJ2-2 TRBV15 many
TGCAGCGCCAGCAGGAGCCAAGAGACCCAGTACTTC CSASRSQETQYF NA TRBJ2-5 TRBV20-1 many
TGTGCCAGCAGCTCGGCAGCGAAAGAGACCCAGTACTTC CASSSAAKETQYF NA TRBJ2-5 TRBV7-2 few
TGTGCCAGCAGCACCAGAACGAACACTGAAGCTTTCTTT CASSTRTNTEAFF NA TRBJ1-1 TRBV7-8 NA
TGTGCCAGCAATTCAGGAATCGGAGAGACCCAGTACTTC CASNSGIGETQYF NA TRBJ2-5 TRBV7-3 NA
TGTGCCAGTAGTTCCCGGGACAGCACTATCGACCAGTACTTC CASSSRDSTIDQYF TRBD1 TRBJ2-5 TRBV19 NA
TGTGCCAGTAGTCCGGGGCGGAACTACAATGAGCAGTTCTTC CASSPGRNYNEQFF NA TRBJ2-1 TRBV19 NA
TGCGCCAGCAGCTCAGCGGGAGCGCCCTACGAGCAGTACTTC CASSSAGAPYEQYF TRBD2 TRBJ2-7 TRBV5-1 few
TGCGCCAGCAGCTTGGCCTCGGTCCAAGAGACCCAGTACTTC CASSLASVQETQYF NA TRBJ2-5 TRBV5-1 few
TGCAGTGCTAGAGATTTCACTAGCGGGTGGCCCAAGCAGTTCTTC CSARDFTSGWPKQFF TRBD2 TRBJ2-1 TRBV20-1 few
TGTGCCAGCAGGGGGACAAGGATAGGGGAGCAGTACTTC CASRGTRIGEQYF NA TRBJ2-7 TRBV6-1 NA
TGCGCCAGCAGCTTGGAGGAGGGGCTAGCGGTCCAAGAGACCCAGTACTTC CASSLEEGLAVQETQYF TRBD2 TRBJ2-5 TRBV5-1 NA
TGCAGTGCTAGGAACTTACTTCTTCAGTTCTTC CSARNLLLQFF NA TRBJ2-1 TRBV20-1 few
TGTGCCAGCAGTAAACAGCGGGAATCCTACAATGAGCAGTTCTTC CASSKQRESYNEQFF TRBD2 TRBJ2-1 TRBV6-2/TRBV6-3 few
TGTGCCAGCAGCTCGGGACCGATGGCCAAAAACATTCAGTACTTC CASSSGPMAKNIQYF NA TRBJ2-4 TRBV7-2 few
TGTGCCACGTCACAACACCGGCGCGAAGAGACCCAGTACTTC CATSQHRREETQYF NA TRBJ2-5 TRBV10-3 few
TGCAGTGCTAGGGACCCCCGTTCGGTAGGGGAGCAGTACTTC CSARDPRSVGEQYF NA TRBJ2-7 TRBV20-1 few
TGTGCCAGCAGCCAAGATTTTCCCTCCTACGAGCAGTACTTC CASSQDFPSYEQYF NA TRBJ2-7 TRBV4-2 few
TGCAGTGCTAGAGATATTCGGCGGCAAGAGACCCAGTACTTC CSARDIRRQETQYF NA TRBJ2-5 TRBV20-1 few
TGCAGCGTTGTGGACAGCCAGGGTCAGCCCCAGCATTTT CSVVDSQGQPQHF NA TRBJ1-5 TRBV29-1 few
TGCGCCAGCAGCTCGGGACTAGCGGGAGGGCCAGATACGCAGTATTTT CASSSGLAGGPDTQYF TRBD2 TRBJ2-3 TRBV5-1 NA
TGTGCCAGCAGCAAAGAGTCCGGGAGGGCAGCACCCACAGATACGCAGTATTTT CASSKESGRAAPTDTQYF NA TRBJ2-3 TRBV21-1 NA
TGTGCCAGCAGATTGACAGGGGGCTACGAGCAGTACTTC CASRLTGGYEQYF TRBD1 TRBJ2-7 TRBV6-1 NA